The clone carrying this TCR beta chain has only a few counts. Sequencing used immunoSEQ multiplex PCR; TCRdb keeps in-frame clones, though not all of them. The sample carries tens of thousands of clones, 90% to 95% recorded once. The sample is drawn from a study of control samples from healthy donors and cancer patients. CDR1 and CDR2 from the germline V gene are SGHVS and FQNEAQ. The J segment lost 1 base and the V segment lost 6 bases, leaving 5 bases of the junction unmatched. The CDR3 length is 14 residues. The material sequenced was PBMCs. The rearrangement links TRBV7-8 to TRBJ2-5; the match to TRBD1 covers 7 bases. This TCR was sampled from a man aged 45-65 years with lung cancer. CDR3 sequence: CASRRGGSQETQYF. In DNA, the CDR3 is TGTGCCAGCAGGCGAGGGGGCAGCCAAGAGACCCAGTACTTC.